The 4 T cell receptor beta chains below were found in one sample sequenced in a study of neurological immune-mediated disorders. Each CDR3 protein gets one entry after TCRdb re-called the 5' RACE reads with MiXCR. This sample has some 89,000 distinct CDR3 sequences, with around 4.7% found just once. Time point indicated: longitudinal time-point 3. Material: PBMCs. The source is a woman aged 55-69 years with multiple sclerosis.

There are a few counts of this clonotype. A much larger clone differs by one base, so this may be a read error. The V and J genes are TRBV12-3 or TRBV12-4 and TRBJ2-7; D remains unclear. The CDR3 is 14 amino acids. The CDR3 loop reads CANSLLPSSYEQYF. DNA for the CDR3: TGTGCCAACAGTTTATTGCCCAGTTCCTACGAGCAGTACTTC.

This clonotype has at least ten counts. The chain links TRBV20-1 to TRBJ2-1, with D perhaps matching TRBD1 (6 bases). V was shortened by 0 bases and J by 1 base, with 10 bases between the two germline ends. Germline V lookup: CDR1 DFQATT, CDR2 SNEGSKA (reference sequence). This CDR3 is 15 amino acids long. Written as DNA, the CDR3 is TGCAGTGCTAGAGATCGAGGGGGATCCTACAATGAGCAGTTCTTC. Residues: CSARDRGGSYNEQFF.

CDR3 sequence reads: CSVENLHNEQFF. Written as DNA, the CDR3 is TGCAGTGTGGAGAACCTACACAATGAGCAGTTCTTC. V is TRBV20-1 and J is TRBJ2-1; no firm D call. Germline V gene sequence: CDR1 DFQATT, CDR2 SNEGSKA (reference sequence). V was shortened by 7 bases and J by 5 bases, with 12 bases between the two germline ends. This CDR3 is built from 12 residues.

This clonotype occurred many times. The rearrangement joins TRBV11-2 to TRBJ2-3, with a weak D call TRBD1 (5 bases). From germline, CDR1 is SGHAT and CDR2 FQNNGV. Trimming pared 1 base from V and 2 bases from J, leaving 13 bases between. The CDR3 is made up of 16 amino acids. CDR3 sequence reads: CASSLAQTDLTDTQYF. The CDR3 bases are TGTGCCAGCAGCTTAGCCCAGACAGACCTCACAGATACGCAGTATTTT.